The 17 T cell receptor beta chains given below trace back to one sample, sequenced in a study of blood T cell repertoires in COVID-19. Sequencing used immunoSEQ multiplex PCR; TCRdb keeps in-frame clones, though not all of them. The repertoire consists of over 95,000 clones, with roughly 81% occurring once and the leading ten covering about 10%. Sample: peripheral blood. The receptor set was obtained from a human donor in a cohort sampled during active COVID-19.

This clone is a singleton in its sample. CDR3 amino acids: CASSYSSPGYNYGYTF. The CDR3 DNA follows: TGTGCCAGCAGTTACTCCTCCCCAGGATATAACTATGGCTACACCTTC. V and J are TRBV6-5 and TRBJ1-2, with no clear D. The CDR3 length is 16 residues. V gave up 0 bases and J gave up 1 base, with 12 bases separating them. Germline V lookup: CDR1 MNHEY, CDR2 SVGAGI.

The rearrangement uses TRBV6-2 or TRBV6-3 and TRBJ2-3, with a tentative D call TRBD2 (5 bases). This CDR3 spans 14 amino acids. Germline V gene lookup returns CDR1 MNHEY and CDR2 SVGEGT. V was shortened by 4 bases and J by 5 bases, with 13 bases between the two germline ends. The CDR3 loop is CASSSVLVLDTQYF. CDR3 coding DNA: TGTGCCAGCAGTTCGGTACTAGTGTTAGATACGCAGTATTTT.

In its sample, this clone was seen once. The chain is built from TRBV5-1 and TRBJ2-3, with 12 positions matching TRBD2. The germline gives CDR1 SGHRS, CDR2 YFSETQ. CDR3 size: 14 residues. J lost 2 bases, V lost 7 bases, and 2 bases had no gene match. CDR3 DNA sequence: TGCGCCAGCCTAGCGGGGGGGCTCACAGATACGCAGTATTTT. Amino acid sequence: CASLAGGLTDTQYF. Using reference TRBV5-1 and TRBJ2-3 for the parts outside the CDR3, the full variable domain is KAGVTQTPRYLIKTRGQQVTLSCSPISGHRSVSWYQQTPGQGLQFLFEYFSETQRNKGNFPGRFSGRQFSNSRSEMNVSTLELGDSALYLCASLAGGLTDTQYFGPGTRLTVL.

The CDR3 spells CASSFGTGSWNTEAFF. CDR3 sequence (DNA): TGTGCCAGCAGTTTCGGGACAGGGAGCTGGAACACTGAAGCTTTCTTT. V is TRBV28 and J is TRBJ1-1, with 9 bases that match TRBD1. Germline assignment: CDR1 MDHEN and CDR2 SYDVKM. V lost 3 bases, J lost 1 base, and 6 bases stayed unmatched. There are 16 residues in the CDR3.

This clone was found once. The gene calls are TRBV10-3 and TRBJ1-2; no reliable D call. V gave up 6 bases and J gave up 2 bases, with 22 bases separating them. CDR1 ENHRY and CDR2 SYGVKD come from the germline V gene. The CDR3 is 17 residues long. The CDR3, as DNA: TGTGCCATCAGCGGAGCCCGTTCGAAAGAAGTCAACTATGGCTACACCTTC. It yields the protein CAISGARSKEVNYGYTF.

In DNA form, the CDR3 reads TGTGCCAGCAGCCAAAGGGACAGTAACACCGGGGAGCTGTTTTTT. Protein: CASSQRDSNTGELFF. The chain uses TRBV4-2 and TRBJ2-2; 7 nucleotides align to TRBD1. CDR3 length: 15 amino acids. Per the germline V gene, CDR1 is LGHNA and CDR2 is YNFKEQ. Unmatched junction bases numbered 2, after V lost 2 bases and J lost 2 bases.

CDR3 nucleotides: TGTGCCAGCAGCCTCCAAGGCGTCGGGGGTAATGAGCAGTTCTTC. The encoded protein is CASSLQGVGGNEQFF. The chain links TRBV14 to TRBJ2-1, with a possible D match to TRBD2 (6 bases). Germline values: CDR1 SGHDN, CDR2 FVKESK. The V end lost 4 bases, the J end lost 7 bases, and 17 bases lay between the germline ends. This CDR3 comprises 15 residues. Filled out from reference TRBV14 and TRBJ2-1, the complete variable domain reads EAGVTQFPSHSVIEKGQTVTLRCDPISGHDNLYWYRRVMGKEIKFLLHFVKESKQDESGMPNNRFLAERTGGTYSTLKVQPAELEDSGVYFCASSLQGVGGNEQFFGPGTRLTVL.

This chain joins TRBV7-9 and TRBJ1-2; 8 bases are a match to TRBD1. V was clipped by 1 base and J by 4 bases; unmatched bases: 8. Per the germline V gene, CDR1 is SEHNR and CDR2 is FQNEAQ (reference sequence). This CDR3 contains 16 residues. The DNA for the CDR3 is TGTGCCAGCAGCTTAGTTCGGACAGGGACCGTCTATGGCTACACCTTC. Translating gives CASSLVRTGTVYGYTF.

The V call is TRBV19, the J call TRBJ1-5; D ambiguous. V was clipped by 2 bases and J by 0 bases, with 11 bases between them. The CDR3 loop spans 16 amino acids. Germline CDR1 and CDR2: LNHDA and SQIVND (reference sequence). This chain's CDR3 is CASSILAGVSNQPQHF. CDR3 sequence (DNA): TGTGCCAGTAGTATATTGGCCGGAGTTAGCAATCAGCCCCAGCATTTT.

The chain couples TRBV3-1 (or the pseudogene TRBV3-2) to TRBJ1-1, with 8 bases identical to TRBD1. CDR1 is LGHDT and CDR2 is YNNKEL in the germline V gene (reference sequence). The CDR3 is 18 amino acids. V dropped 4 bases and J dropped 0; count of bases not matched to a gene: 13. The CDR3 DNA sequence: TGTGCCAGCAGCCTGTGGACAGGGTCACCGGATATGAACACTGAAGCTTTCTTT. Encoded protein: CASSLWTGSPDMNTEAFF.

This chain links TRBV27 with TRBJ1-3; 9 bases are a match to TRBD1. The V and J ends lost 6 bases and 3 bases, in that order; junction bases with no gene match: 6. The length of the CDR3 is 15 residues. Germline V gives CDR1 MNHEY, CDR2 SMNVEV (reference sequence). CDR3: CASSPQGALGNTIYF. For the CDR3, the DNA is TGTGCCAGCAGCCCACAGGGGGCGCTTGGAAACACCATATATTTT.

This clone was seen once. The rearrangement links TRBV5-4 to TRBJ1-2; D is unresolved. The length of the CDR3 is 13 residues. CDR1 and CDR2 from the germline V gene are SGHNT and YYREEE (reference sequence). Trimming took off 0 bases at V and 0 bases at J, with 3 bases between the two ends. The CDR3 reads CASSLDTNYGYTF. As DNA, the CDR3 is TGTGCCAGCAGCTTGGACACTAACTATGGCTACACCTTC.

This clone turned up a few times. The chain carries TRBV3-1 (or the pseudogene TRBV3-2) and TRBJ2-7, with D perhaps TRBD1 (6 bases). The germline CDR1 and CDR2 sequences are LGHDT and YNNKEL (reference sequence). Trimming pared 1 base from V and 2 bases from J, leaving 12 bases between. The CDR3 covers 15 residues. CDR3 coding DNA: TGTGCCAGCAGCCAAGTAACCGGGACACCCTACGAGCAGTACTTC. Residues: CASSQVTGTPYEQYF.

This rearrangement joins TRBV6-2 or TRBV6-3 to TRBJ2-7; 12 positions agree with TRBD2. The germline V gene has CDR1 MNHEY and CDR2 SVGEGT. The V segment lost 2 bases and the J segment 2 bases; nucleotides outside the gene matches: 4. CDR3 length equals 16 residues. CDR3 in amino acids: CASSYRTSGEPYEQYF. Here the CDR3 DNA reads TGTGCCAGCAGTTACCGGACTAGCGGGGAACCCTACGAGCAGTACTTC.

This clone was detected many times. This chain joins TRBV28 and TRBJ2-7, with 7 bases that match TRBD1. V trimming: 4 bases; J trimming: 2 bases; junction bases outside the gene matches: 5. CDR3 length: 14 amino acids. Germline V gene sequence: CDR1 MDHEN, CDR2 SYDVKM. CDR3 sequence reads: CASSSQGIPYEQYF. The DNA for the CDR3 is TGTGCCAGCAGTTCACAGGGGATCCCCTACGAGCAGTACTTC. Full variable domain (missing parts from reference TRBV28 and TRBJ2-7): DVKVTQSSRYLVKRTGEKVFLECVQDMDHENMFWYRQDPGLGLRLIYFSYDVKMKEKGDIPEGYSVSREKKERFSLILESASTNQTSMYLCASSSQGIPYEQYFGPGTRLTVT.

The chain carries TRBV7-3 and TRBJ2-2; 7 nucleotides match TRBD2. Looked up from germline, CDR1 is SGHTA and CDR2 is FQGTGA. The CDR3 has 15 amino acids. V lost 5 bases to trimming and J lost 3 bases; unmatched junction nucleotides: 6. The CDR3 protein is CASSQGLPHTGELFF. For the CDR3, the DNA is TGTGCCAGCAGCCAGGGACTACCTCACACCGGGGAGCTGTTTTTT. Full variable domain (outside the CDR3, taken from reference TRBV7-3 and TRBJ2-2): GAGVSQTPSNKVTEKGKYVELRCDPISGHTALYWYRQSLGQGPEFLIYFQGTGAADDSGLPNDRFFAVRPEGSVSTLKIQRTERGDSAVYLCASSQGLPHTGELFFGEGSRLTVL.

This rearrangement joins TRBV5-4 to TRBJ2-7; D uncertain. The CDR3 runs to 14 residues. Between the trimmed V and J ends, which lost 2 bases and 0 bases, there was a span of 9 bases. The germline gives CDR1 SGHNT, CDR2 YYREEE (reference sequence). Written as DNA, the CDR3 is TGTGCCAGCAGCTTACGAGATTTCTCCTACGAGCAGTACTTC. The encoded protein is CASSLRDFSYEQYF.